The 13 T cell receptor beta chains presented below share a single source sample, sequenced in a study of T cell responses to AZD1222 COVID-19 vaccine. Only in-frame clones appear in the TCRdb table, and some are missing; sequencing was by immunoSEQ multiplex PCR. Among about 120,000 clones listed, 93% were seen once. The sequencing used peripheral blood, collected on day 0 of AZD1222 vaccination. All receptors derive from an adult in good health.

Here the CDR3 reads CASSENHATEAFF. CDR3 nucleotide sequence: TGTGCCAGCAGTGAAAATCATGCCACTGAAGCTTTCTTT. The V gene is TRBV2, the J gene TRBJ1-1; D is unclear. CDR3 length: 13 residues. CDR1 and CDR2 from the germline V gene are SNHLY and FYNNEI. With 2 bases removed from V and 4 bases from J, the gap between germline ends came to 8 bases.

CDR3 residues: CASRRGSGPYNEQFF. DNA of the CDR3: TGTGCCAGCAGGAGAGGGAGTGGACCCTACAATGAGCAGTTCTTC. The V and J genes are TRBV9 and TRBJ2-1, with D perhaps matching TRBD2 (5 bases). Trimming removed 5 bases at V and 2 bases at J, with 14 bases between. The CDR3 consists of 15 residues. Germline CDR1 reads SGDLS; CDR2 reads YYNGEE.

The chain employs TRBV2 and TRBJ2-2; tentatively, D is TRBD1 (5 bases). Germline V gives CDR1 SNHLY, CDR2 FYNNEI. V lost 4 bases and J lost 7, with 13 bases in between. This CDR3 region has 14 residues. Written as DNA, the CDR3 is TGTGCCAGCAGTGTGGCAGGGATAGGCGGGGAGCTGTTTTTT. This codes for CASSVAGIGGELFF.

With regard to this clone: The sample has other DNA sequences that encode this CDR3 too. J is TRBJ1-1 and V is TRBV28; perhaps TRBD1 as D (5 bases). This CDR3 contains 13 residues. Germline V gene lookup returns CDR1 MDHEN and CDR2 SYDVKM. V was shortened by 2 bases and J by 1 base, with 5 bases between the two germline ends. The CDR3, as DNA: TGTGCCAGCAGTTTAGGACAGAACACTGAAGCTTTCTTT. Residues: CASSLGQNTEAFF.

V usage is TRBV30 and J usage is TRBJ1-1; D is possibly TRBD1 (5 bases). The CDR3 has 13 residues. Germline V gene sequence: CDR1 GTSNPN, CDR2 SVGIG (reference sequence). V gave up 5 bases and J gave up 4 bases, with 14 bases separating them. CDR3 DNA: TGTGCCTGGGCCGGGACCCCGCTCACTGAAGCTTTCTTT. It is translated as CAWAGTPLTEAFF.

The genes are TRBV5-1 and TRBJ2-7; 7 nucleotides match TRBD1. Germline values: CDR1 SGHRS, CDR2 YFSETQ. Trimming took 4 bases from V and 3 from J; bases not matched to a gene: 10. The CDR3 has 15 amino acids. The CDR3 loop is CASSPGGVVIYEQYF. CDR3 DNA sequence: TGCGCCAGCAGCCCAGGGGGAGTGGTTATCTACGAGCAGTACTTC.

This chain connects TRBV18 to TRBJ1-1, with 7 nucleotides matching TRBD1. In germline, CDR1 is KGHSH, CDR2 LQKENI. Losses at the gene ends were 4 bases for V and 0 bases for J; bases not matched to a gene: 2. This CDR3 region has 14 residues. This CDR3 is CASSQGALNTEAFF. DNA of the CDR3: TGTGCCAGCTCACAGGGGGCACTGAACACTGAAGCTTTCTTT.

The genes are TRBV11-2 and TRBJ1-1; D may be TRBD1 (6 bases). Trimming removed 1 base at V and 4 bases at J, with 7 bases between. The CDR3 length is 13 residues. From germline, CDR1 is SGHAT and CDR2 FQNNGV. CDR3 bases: TGTGCCAGCAGCTTAGGGACAGCCACTGAAGCTTTCTTT. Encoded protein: CASSLGTATEAFF.

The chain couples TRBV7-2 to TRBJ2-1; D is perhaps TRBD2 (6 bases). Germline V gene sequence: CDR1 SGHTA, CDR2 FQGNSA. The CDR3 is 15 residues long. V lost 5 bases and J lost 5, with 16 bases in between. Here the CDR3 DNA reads TGTGCCAGCAGCCCACCCGCTAGCGTTAACAATGAGCAGTTCTTC. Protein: CASSPPASVNNEQFF.

The chain's CDR3 is CASSLTDTIYF. CDR3 nucleotides: TGTGCCAGCTCATTGACAGACACCATATATTTT. This chain joins TRBV18 and TRBJ1-3, with D perhaps matching TRBD1 (5 bases). Trimming took 5 bases from V and 8 from J, leaving 7 bases between them. The germline gives CDR1 KGHSH, CDR2 LQKENI. The CDR3 runs 11 residues.

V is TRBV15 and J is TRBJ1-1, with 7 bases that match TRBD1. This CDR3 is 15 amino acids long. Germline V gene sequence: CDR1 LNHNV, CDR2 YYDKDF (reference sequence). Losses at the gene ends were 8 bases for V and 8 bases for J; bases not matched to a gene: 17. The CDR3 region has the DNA TGTGCCACCTGGGGGGCCTGGCAGGGGGAGGAGGAAGCTTTCTTT. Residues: CATWGAWQGEEEAFF.

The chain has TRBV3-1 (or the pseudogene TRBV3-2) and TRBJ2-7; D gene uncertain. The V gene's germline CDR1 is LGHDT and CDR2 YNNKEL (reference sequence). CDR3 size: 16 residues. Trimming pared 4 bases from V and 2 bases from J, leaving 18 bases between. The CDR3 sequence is CASSPRYTGLPYEQYF. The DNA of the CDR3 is TGTGCCAGCAGCCCACGATACACCGGGCTACCCTACGAGCAGTACTTC.

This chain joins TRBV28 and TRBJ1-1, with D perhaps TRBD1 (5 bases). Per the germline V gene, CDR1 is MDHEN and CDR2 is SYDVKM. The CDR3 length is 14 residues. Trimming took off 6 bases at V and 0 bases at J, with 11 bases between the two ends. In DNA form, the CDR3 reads TGTGCCAGCAGCCCAGGGTCCATGAACACTGAAGCTTTCTTT. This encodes CASSPGSMNTEAFF. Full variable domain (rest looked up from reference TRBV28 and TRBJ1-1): DVKVTQSSRYLVKRTGEKVFLECVQDMDHENMFWYRQDPGLGLRLIYFSYDVKMKEKGDIPEGYSVSREKKERFSLILESASTNQTSMYLCASSPGSMNTEAFFGQGTRLTVV.